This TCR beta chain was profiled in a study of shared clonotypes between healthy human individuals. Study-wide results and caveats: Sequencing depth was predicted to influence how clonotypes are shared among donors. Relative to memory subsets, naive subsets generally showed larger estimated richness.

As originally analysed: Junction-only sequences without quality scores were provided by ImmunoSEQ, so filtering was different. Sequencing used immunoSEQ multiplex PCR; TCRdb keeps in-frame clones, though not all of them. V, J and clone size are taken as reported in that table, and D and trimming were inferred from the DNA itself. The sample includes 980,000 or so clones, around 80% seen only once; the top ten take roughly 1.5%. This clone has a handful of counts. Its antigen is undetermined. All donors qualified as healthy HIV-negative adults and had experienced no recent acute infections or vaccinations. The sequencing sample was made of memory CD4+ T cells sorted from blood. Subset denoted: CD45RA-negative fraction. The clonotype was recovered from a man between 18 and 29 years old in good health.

CDR3 DNA sequence: TGTGCCAGCAGTATTAAGGGGAGGAGCCACTTATACAATGAGCAGTTCTTC. Protein: CASSIKGRSHLYNEQFF. V and J are TRBV11-2 and TRBJ2-1; D is perhaps TRBD2 (6 bases). Between the trimmed V and J ends, which lost 6 bases and 4 bases, there was a span of 22 bases. The CDR3 has 17 amino acids. Germline loops: CDR1 SGHAT, CDR2 FQNNGV.